The present T cell receptor (beta chain) was sequenced within a study of vaccination effects on CD4 cells after COVID-19 (dated by TCRdb to between 2021 and 2022). For context, the study as a whole: In the ViraFEST assay, PBMC were stimulated with viral peptide pools, and TCR sequencing was then used to find antigen-specific CD4+ T cell clonotypes based on their expansion. A few million PBMC per well were cultured with approximately 10 ug/ml peptides in IMDM containing approximately 4.5% human AB serum, 8.5 to 10 IU/ml IL-2 and gentamicin. Cultures from other donors in the study were sequenced with the Oncomine TCR Beta short-read assay on an Illumina iSeq 100. Across the study, the median time from the second dose to post-vaccine sampling was 72 days (range 14 to 241). In both COVID-19 convalescent patients and infection-naive vaccine recipients, the study compared SARS-CoV-2 spike-specific CD4+ TCR repertoires from before mRNA vaccination with those from after it. A total of 10 COVID-19 convalescent patients and several SARS-CoV-2-naive healthy vaccine recipients were included in the full study.

After around 10 days of culture, CD4+ T cells were isolated with the EasySep CD4+ T cell isolation kit. Each participant received two doses of an mRNA SARS-CoV-2 vaccine, either BNT162b2 or mRNA-1273. None of the healthy vaccine recipients had a prior SARS-CoV-2 infection, which was confirmed by nucleocapsid antibody tests that came back negative both before and after vaccination. On days 3 and 7, half of the culture medium was replaced with fresh IL-2-containing medium. Unless noted otherwise, every peptide stimulation condition was grown in triplicate wells. Using Ficoll-Paque Plus gradient centrifugation, PBMC were separated from whole blood and then either used fresh or cryopreserved at -140C. Genomic DNA was extracted from cultured CD4+ T cells with the QIAamp micro DNA kit. Remarks on this clone: Its antigen target is currently unknown. Base qualities are not recorded, but no much larger clone differs from it by a single base.

V is shortened by 5 bases, J by 4 bases, and the region joining them spans 15 bases. CDR1 and CDR2, per the germline V gene (reference sequence), are PRHDT and FYEKMQ. From its cysteine to its phenylalanine, the CDR3 spans 14 amino acids. The DNA shown is the 42-base CDR3, in frame from base 1. Library preparation was by the immunoSEQ multiplex PCR assay. DNA from the CD4+ T cells that had been cultured and isolated underwent TCR beta CDR3 sequencing. The study's processing was this. Non-productive TCR sequences were discarded, and reads were trimmed to the CDR3 region, with only CDR3s of 7 or more amino acids retained. The MANAFEST web app was used to pick out antigen-specific clonotypes by comparing their expansion in peptide wells with that in reference cultures. Positive clones required FDR<0.05 expansion versus reference and all other wells, odds ratio above 5, and frequency above 0.1% in two replicate wells. Clonotypes significantly expanded in SARS-CoV-2 spike wells and in at least one common cold coronavirus spike condition were defined as cross-reactive. CDR3 similarity was assessed by Levenshtein distance with the stringdist R package, and unrooted trees were built with ape in R 3.6.1. In TCRdb, the immuneACCESS table is reduced to in-frame sequences with V and J assigned. These tables do not hold every clone; where another copy was compared, an unresolved V gene accounts for under half, and the others remain unexplained. V, J and clone size reflect that table, while D and trimming were determined from the DNA. The sample profile shows approximately 37,000 clones; about two thirds of them were found once. 6.5% to 8.5% of the sample is taken by the ten largest.

Beyond this particular receptor, the publication reports: In healthy vaccine recipients, vaccine-induced clones were almost all SARS-CoV-2 mono-reactive, with only 1 of 255 being cross-reactive with common cold coronaviruses. Only a small number of convalescent patients were included, and no early post-infection timepoints were available, which limited the study. Clones induced by infection and clones induced by vaccination both contracted markedly at late timepoints after vaccination, which fits with T cell responses waning over time.

The origin of this receptor is a human donor who received a COVID-19 vaccine. The chain joins TRBV13 to TRBJ2-7; the best D guess is TRBD1, with 5 bases matching. The starting material was CD4+ T cells from PBMCs cultured without peptide, obtained after COVID-19 vaccination. The CDR3 protein is CASSPDPGNYEQYF. The nucleotide sequence is TGTGCCAGCAGCCCGGACCCAGGGAATTACGAGCAGTACTTC.